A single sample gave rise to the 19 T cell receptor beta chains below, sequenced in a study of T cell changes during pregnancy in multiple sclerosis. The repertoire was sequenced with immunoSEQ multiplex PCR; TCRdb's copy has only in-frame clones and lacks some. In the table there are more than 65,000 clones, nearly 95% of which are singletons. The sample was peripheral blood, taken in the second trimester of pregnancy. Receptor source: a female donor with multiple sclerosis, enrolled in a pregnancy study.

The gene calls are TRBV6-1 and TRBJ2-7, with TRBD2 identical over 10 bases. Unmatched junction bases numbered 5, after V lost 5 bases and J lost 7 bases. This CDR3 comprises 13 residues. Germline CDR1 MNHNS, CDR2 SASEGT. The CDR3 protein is CASSSSGSGEQYF. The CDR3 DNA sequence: TGTGCCAGCAGTTCTAGCGGGAGTGGGGAGCAGTACTTC.

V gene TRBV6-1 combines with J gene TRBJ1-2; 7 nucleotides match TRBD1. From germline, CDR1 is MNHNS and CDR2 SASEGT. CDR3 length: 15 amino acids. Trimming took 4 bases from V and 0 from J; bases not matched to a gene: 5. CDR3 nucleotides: TGTGCCAGCAGTGCCCGGACAGGTGCTAACTATGGCTACACCTTC. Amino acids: CASSARTGANYGYTF.

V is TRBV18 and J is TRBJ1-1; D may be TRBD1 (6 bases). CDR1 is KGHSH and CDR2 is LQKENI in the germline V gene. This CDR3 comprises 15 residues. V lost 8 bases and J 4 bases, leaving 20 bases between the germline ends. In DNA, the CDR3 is TGTGCCAGCCTCAGCTCTAGGGGGTTAGTCACTGAAGCTTTCTTT. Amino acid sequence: CASLSSRGLVTEAFF.

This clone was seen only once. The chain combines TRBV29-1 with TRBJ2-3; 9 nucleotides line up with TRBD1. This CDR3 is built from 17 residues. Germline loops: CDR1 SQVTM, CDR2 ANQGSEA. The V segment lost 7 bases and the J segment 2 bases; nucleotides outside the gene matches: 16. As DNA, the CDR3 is TGCAGCGAGGTTACCGCCCGGACAGGGGAAATCACAGATACGCAGTATTTT. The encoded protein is CSEVTARTGEITDTQYF.

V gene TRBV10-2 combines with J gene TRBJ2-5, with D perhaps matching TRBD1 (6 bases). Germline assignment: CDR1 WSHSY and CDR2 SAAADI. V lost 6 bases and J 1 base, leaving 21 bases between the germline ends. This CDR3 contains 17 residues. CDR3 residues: CASRDRDTRSRQETQYF. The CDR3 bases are TGCGCCAGCAGGGACCGGGACACCAGATCCCGCCAAGAGACCCAGTACTTC.

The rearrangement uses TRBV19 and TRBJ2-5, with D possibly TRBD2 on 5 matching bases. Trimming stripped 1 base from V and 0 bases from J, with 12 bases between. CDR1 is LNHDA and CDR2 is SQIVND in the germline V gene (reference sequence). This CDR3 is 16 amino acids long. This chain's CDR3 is CASSIGTDWYQETQYF. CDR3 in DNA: TGTGCCAGTAGTATAGGGACGGACTGGTACCAAGAGACCCAGTACTTC. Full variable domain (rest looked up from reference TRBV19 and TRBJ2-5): DGGITQSPKYLFRKEGQNVTLSCEQNLNHDAMYWYRQDPGQGLRLIYYSQIVNDFQKGDIAEGYSVSREKKESFPLTVTSAQKNPTAFYLCASSIGTDWYQETQYFGPGTRLLVL.

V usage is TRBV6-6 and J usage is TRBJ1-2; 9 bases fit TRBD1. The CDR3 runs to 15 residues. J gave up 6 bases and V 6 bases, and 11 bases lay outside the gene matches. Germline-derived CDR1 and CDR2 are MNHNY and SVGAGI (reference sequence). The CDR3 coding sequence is TGTGCCAGCAGCCCCGACCTAACAGGGGGCAATGGCTACACCTTC. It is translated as CASSPDLTGGNGYTF.

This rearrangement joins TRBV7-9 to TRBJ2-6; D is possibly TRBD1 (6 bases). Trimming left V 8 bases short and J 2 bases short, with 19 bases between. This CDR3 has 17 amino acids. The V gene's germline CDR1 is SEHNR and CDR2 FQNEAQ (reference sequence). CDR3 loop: CASVLGAGITGANVLTF. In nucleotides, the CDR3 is TGTGCCAGCGTCCTGGGGGCAGGTATTACTGGGGCCAACGTCCTGACTTTC.

In DNA form, the CDR3 reads TGTGCCAGCAGTTTATCAGGGGGCGCGGATGGCTACACCTTC. Its protein is CASSLSGGADGYTF. The chain uses TRBV27 and TRBJ1-2; the match to TRBD1 covers 7 bases. The length of the CDR3 is 14 residues. In germline, CDR1 is MNHEY, CDR2 SMNVEV (reference sequence). Trimming cost V 0 bases and J 6 bases; bases outside gene matches: 4.

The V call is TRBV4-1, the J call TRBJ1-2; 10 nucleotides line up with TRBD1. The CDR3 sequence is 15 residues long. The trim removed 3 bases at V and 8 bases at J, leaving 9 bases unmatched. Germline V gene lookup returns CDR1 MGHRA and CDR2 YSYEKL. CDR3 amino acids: CASSQIGTGAQGYTF. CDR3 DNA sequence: TGCGCCAGCAGCCAGATTGGGACAGGGGCTCAGGGCTACACCTTC.

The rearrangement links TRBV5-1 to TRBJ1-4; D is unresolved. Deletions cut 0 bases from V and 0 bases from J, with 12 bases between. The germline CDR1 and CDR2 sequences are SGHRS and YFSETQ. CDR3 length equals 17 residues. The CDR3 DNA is TGCGCCAGCAGCTTGGGAGGAGCGTTTGCAACTAATGAAAAACTGTTTTTT. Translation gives CASSLGGAFATNEKLFF.

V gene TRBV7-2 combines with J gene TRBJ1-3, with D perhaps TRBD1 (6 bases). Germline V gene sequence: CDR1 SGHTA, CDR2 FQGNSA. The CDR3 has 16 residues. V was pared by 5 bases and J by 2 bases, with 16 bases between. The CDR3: CASSNYPPGAGNTIYF. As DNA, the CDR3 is TGTGCCAGCAGCAACTACCCCCCAGGGGCTGGAAACACCATATATTTT.

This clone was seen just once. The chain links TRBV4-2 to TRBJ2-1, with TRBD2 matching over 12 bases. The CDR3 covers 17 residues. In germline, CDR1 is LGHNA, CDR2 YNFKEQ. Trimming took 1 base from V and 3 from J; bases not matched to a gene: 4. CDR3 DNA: TGTGCCAGCAGCCAAGGGACTAGCGGGACCCTCTACAATGAGCAGTTCTTC. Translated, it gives CASSQGTSGTLYNEQFF.

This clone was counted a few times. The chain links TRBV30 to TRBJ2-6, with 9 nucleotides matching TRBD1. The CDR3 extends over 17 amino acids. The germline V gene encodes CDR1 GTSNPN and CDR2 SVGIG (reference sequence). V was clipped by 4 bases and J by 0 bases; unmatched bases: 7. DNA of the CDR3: TGTGCCTGGATGAGGACAGGGGTTGTCTCTGGGGCCAACGTCCTGACTTTC. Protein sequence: CAWMRTGVVSGANVLTF.

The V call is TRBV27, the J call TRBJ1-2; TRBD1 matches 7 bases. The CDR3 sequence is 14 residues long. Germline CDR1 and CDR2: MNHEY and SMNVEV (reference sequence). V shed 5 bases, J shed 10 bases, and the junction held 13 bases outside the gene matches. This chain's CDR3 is CASSERTGADPYTF. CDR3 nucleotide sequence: TGTGCCAGCAGTGAAAGGACAGGAGCCGATCCCTACACCTTC.

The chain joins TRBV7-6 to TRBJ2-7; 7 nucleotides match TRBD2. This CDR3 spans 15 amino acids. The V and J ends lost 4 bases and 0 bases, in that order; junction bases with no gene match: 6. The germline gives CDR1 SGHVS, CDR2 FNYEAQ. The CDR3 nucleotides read TGTGCCAGCAGCTCCCTAGCGGTTAGCTCCTACGAGCAGTACTTC. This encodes CASSSLAVSSYEQYF.

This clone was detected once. CDR3 loop: CAWSPPPGTQYF. The CDR3 nucleotides read TGTGCCTGGAGTCCCCCTCCGGGGACCCAGTACTTC. The chain employs TRBV30 and TRBJ2-5; D is undetermined. The CDR3 is 12 residues long. Germline V CDR1 and CDR2: GTSNPN, SVGIG (reference sequence). The V end was cut by 2 bases, the J end by 7 bases, with 11 bases between.

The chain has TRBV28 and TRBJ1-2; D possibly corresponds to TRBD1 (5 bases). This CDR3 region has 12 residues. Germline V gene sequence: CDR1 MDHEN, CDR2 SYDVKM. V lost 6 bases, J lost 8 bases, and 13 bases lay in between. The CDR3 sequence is CASRTGTQGYTF. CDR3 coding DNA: TGTGCCAGCAGGACCGGGACTCAGGGCTACACCTTC.

The CDR3 coding sequence is TGTGCCAGCCGAATAAACGGGGTAAAGAGCACTGAAGCTTTCTTT. Residues: CASRINGVKSTEAFF. The rearrangement links TRBV27 to TRBJ1-1, with D unresolved. The length of the CDR3 is 15 residues. The V and J ends lost 8 bases and 4 bases respectively, with 20 bases between them. The germline V gene encodes CDR1 MNHEY and CDR2 SMNVEV (reference sequence).